This record concerns one T cell receptor (beta chain) sequence. What antigen it recognizes has not been identified. Library preparation was by the immunoSEQ multiplex PCR assay. Drawn from immuneACCESS, this table holds only the in-frame rearrangements with V and J called that TCRdb kept. Clones are partly lost; checked studies trace under half to an unresolved V gene and leave the rest unexplained. This sample's records show approximately 190,000 clones. The top ten constitute roughly 2% of the sample. The sample originates from a study of control samples from healthy donors and cancer patients (dated by TCRdb to the early 2020s). The CDR3 runs 12 amino acids, cysteine and phenylalanine included. CDR3 DNA is the only sequence kept; it has 36 bases, read in frame from the first base. The junction carries 11 bases between V and J, which are trimmed by 6 bases and 8 bases respectively. Reading the germline V gene gives CDR1 SGHTA and CDR2 FQGNSA.

This receptor was obtained from a woman in her twenties or thirties in good health. The chain is made from TRBV7-2 and TRBJ2-1, and perhaps TRBD2 as D gene, on 5 matching bases. The sequenced sample was blood. The CDR3 loop reads CASSGLRDEQFF. The DNA sequence reads TGTGCCAGCAGTGGCCTGAGGGATGAGCAGTTCTTC.